A single sample is the source of the 5 T cell receptor beta chains below, sequenced in a study of naive and memory T cell subsets. Both TRBC1 and TRBC2 were covered by a beta constant-region primer of two equimolar oligonucleotides. Ligated cDNA was amplified by four rounds of PCR with nested alpha and beta constant-region primers and SP2. TCRdb reprocessed the UMI-ligation and nested PCR reads with MiXCR, giving one entry per CDR3 protein. The sample contains more than 2,500 distinct CDR3 sequences, around 4.9% of which appear only once. The material sequenced was CD4+ TEMRA cells from blood. Subset denoted: effector memory re-expressing CD45RA, CD45RA+ CD27-. These receptors came from a human donor in good health.

This clonotype turned up a few times. V is TRBV20-1 and J is TRBJ1-1; 10 bases are shared with TRBD1. The germline V gene has CDR1 DFQATT and CDR2 SNEGSKA (reference sequence). With 7 bases clipped from V and 5 bases from J, the junction kept 13 bases outside the gene matches. CDR3 length equals 15 residues. CDR3 loop: CSGLRRGTGATEAFF. The CDR3 region has the DNA TGCAGTGGGCTAAGAAGGGGGACAGGGGCAACTGAAGCTTTCTTT.

This clonotype is classed as medium-sized. V and J are TRBV18 and TRBJ2-7; D is unclear. The germline V and J ends were trimmed by 4 bases and 1 base, with 17 bases remaining between them. Germline V gene sequence: CDR1 KGHSH, CDR2 LQKENI. This CDR3 comprises 16 residues. DNA of the CDR3: TGTGCCAGCTCACGAGAAGAAACCGGGTTATCCTACGAGCAGTACTTC. Encoded protein: CASSREETGLSYEQYF. The variable domain in full, with the rest retrieved from reference TRBV18 and TRBJ2-7, is NAGVMQNPRHLVRRRGQEARLRCSPMKGHSHVYWYRQLPEEGLKFMVYLQKENIIDESGMPKERFSAEFPKEGPSILRIQQVVRGDSAAYFCASSREETGLSYEQYFGPGTRLTVT.

The table lists this clonotype with many counts. The chain carries TRBV24-1 and TRBJ1-1; no firm D call. CDR1 is KGHDR and CDR2 is SFDVKD in the germline V gene. V lost 2 bases to trimming and J lost 5 bases, with 8 bases between them. This CDR3 region has 13 residues. The CDR3 sequence is CATSDSLGTEAFF. The CDR3, as DNA: TGTGCCACCAGTGATTCACTGGGGACTGAAGCTTTCTTT.

This chain uses TRBV6-1 with TRBJ1-2; tentatively, D is TRBD1 (6 bases). Deletions cut 6 bases from V and 6 bases from J, with 14 bases between. The CDR3 extends over 13 amino acids. Germline values: CDR1 MNHNS, CDR2 SASEGT. This chain's CDR3 is CASRKWDTNGYTF. In nucleotides, the CDR3 is TGTGCCAGCAGGAAATGGGACACCAATGGCTACACCTTC.

This clonotype is medium-sized. The chain carries TRBV29-1 and TRBJ1-1; no clear D. Germline loops: CDR1 SQVTM, CDR2 ANQGSEA. The V end lost 5 bases, the J end lost 1 base, and 11 bases lay between the germline ends. The CDR3 covers 13 residues. The CDR3 region has the DNA TGCAGCGTTTCGGAGACTGGGAACACTGAAGCTTTCTTT. As protein: CSVSETGNTEAFF.